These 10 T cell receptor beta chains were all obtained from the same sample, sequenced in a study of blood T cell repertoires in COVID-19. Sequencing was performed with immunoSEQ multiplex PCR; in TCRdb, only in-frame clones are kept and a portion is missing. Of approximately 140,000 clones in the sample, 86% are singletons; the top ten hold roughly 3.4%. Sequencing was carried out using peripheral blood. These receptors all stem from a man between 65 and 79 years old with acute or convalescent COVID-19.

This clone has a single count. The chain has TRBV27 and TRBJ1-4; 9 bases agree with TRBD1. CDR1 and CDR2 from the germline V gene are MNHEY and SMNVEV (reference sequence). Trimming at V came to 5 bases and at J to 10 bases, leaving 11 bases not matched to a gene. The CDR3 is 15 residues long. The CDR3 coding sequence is TGTGCCAGCAGTCCCCTCGGGACAGGGATCCTAAAACTGTTTTTT. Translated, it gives CASSPLGTGILKLFF.

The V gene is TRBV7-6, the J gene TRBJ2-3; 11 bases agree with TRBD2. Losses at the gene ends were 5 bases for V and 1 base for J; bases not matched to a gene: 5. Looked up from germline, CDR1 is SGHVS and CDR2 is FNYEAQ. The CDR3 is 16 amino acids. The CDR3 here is CASSVSGRVGTDTQYF. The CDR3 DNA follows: TGTGCCAGCAGCGTTAGCGGGAGGGTGGGCACAGATACGCAGTATTTT.

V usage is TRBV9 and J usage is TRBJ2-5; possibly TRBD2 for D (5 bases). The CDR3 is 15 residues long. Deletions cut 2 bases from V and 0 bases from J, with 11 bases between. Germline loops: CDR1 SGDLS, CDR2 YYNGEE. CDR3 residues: CASSVGGFNQETQYF. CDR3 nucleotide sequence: TGTGCCAGCAGCGTCGGAGGCTTTAACCAAGAGACCCAGTACTTC.

CDR3 in amino acids: CASSLALGANYGYTF. The CDR3 DNA is TGTGCCAGCAGCTTAGCGCTTGGGGCAAACTATGGCTACACCTTC. J is TRBJ1-2 and V is TRBV7-2; the D gene is possibly TRBD1 (5 bases). The CDR3 sequence is 15 residues long. Trimming pared 0 bases from V and 2 bases from J, leaving 10 bases between. The germline gives CDR1 SGHTA, CDR2 FQGNSA.

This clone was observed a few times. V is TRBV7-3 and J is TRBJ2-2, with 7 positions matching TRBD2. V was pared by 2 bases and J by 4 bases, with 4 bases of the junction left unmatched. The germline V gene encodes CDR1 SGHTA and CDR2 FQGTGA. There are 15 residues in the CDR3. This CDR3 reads CASSLEGRATGELFF. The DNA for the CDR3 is TGTGCCAGCAGCTTAGAGGGGAGGGCCACCGGGGAGCTGTTTTTT.

The CDR3 DNA is TGTGCCAGCAGCGAACAACAGGGTAGGGTAACTGGCAATGAGCAGTTCTTC. Its protein product is CASSEQQGRVTGNEQFF. This rearrangement joins TRBV2 to TRBJ2-1, with TRBD1 as a possible D gene (6 bases). CDR1 and CDR2 from the germline V gene are SNHLY and FYNNEI. The V gene lost 6 bases and the J gene lost 6 bases, with 24 bases spanning the gap. This CDR3 is 17 amino acids long.

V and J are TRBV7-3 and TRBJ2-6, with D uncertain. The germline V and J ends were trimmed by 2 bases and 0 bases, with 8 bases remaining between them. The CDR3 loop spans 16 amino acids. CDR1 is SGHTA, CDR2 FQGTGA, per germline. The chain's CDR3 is CASSLGPNSGANVLTF. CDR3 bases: TGTGCCAGCAGCTTAGGGCCTAACTCTGGGGCCAACGTCCTGACTTTC. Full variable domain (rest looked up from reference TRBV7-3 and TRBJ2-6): GAGVSQTPSNKVTEKGKYVELRCDPISGHTALYWYRQSLGQGPEFLIYFQGTGAADDSGLPNDRFFAVRPEGSVSTLKIQRTERGDSAVYLCASSLGPNSGANVLTFGAGSRLTVL.

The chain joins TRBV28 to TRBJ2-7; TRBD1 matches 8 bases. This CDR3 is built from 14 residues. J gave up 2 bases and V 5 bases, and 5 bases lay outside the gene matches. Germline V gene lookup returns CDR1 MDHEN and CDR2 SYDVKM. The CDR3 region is CASSPQGGTYEQYF. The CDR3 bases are TGTGCCAGCAGTCCACAGGGGGGAACCTACGAGCAGTACTTC.

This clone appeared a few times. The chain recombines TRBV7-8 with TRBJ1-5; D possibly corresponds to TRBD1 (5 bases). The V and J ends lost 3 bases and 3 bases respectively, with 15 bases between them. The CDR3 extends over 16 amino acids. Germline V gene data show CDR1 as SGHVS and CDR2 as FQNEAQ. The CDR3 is CASSFRAGQTNQPQHF. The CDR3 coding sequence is TGTGCCAGCAGCTTTAGAGCCGGACAAACCAATCAGCCCCAGCATTTT.

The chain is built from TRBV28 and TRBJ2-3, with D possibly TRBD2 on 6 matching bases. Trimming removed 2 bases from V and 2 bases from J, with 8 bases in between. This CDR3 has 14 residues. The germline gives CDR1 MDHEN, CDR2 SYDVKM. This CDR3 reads CASSLGGATDTQYF. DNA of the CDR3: TGTGCCAGCAGTTTAGGCGGGGCCACAGATACGCAGTATTTT.